Detailed here is one T cell receptor beta chain. Relative to the germline gene, one junction end is altered; a read error may explain this. The CDR3 spans 15 residues. Germline loops: CDR1 KGHSY, CDR2 FQNENV. In the original workflow: Cell counts per sample came from amplifying reference gene primers. Profiled with immunoSEQ multiplex PCR; TCRdb holds only in-frame clones, not every one. The V and J calls and clone size come from that table; D and trimming were worked out from the DNA. This sample has approximately 31,000 clones, with 85% found just once. These data come from a study of blood T cell repertoires in COVID-19. Study at large: COVID-19 samples, acute and convalescent, were from the United States, Italy and Spain. PBMCs, B-cell-depleted T cells, or T cells were the source of the cDNA or gDNA that made up the material.

The source material was peripheral blood. The TCR was taken from a woman aged 60-70 years with active COVID-19. This chain joins TRBV16 and TRBJ2-1; 10 bases agree with TRBD2. CDR3 nucleotides: TGTGTCAGCAGCCAAAATGAGCGGGAGGGCCCGGAGCAGTTCTTC. Translated: CVSSQNEREGPEQFF.